This T cell receptor (beta chain) was documented in a study of T cell repertoires in cytomegalovirus infection. Overall study: Public TCR beta signature analysis indicated the presence of both CMV infection and matching HLA type. General study results and limits: Within the response measured ex vivo, HLA-C-restricted CMV-specific TCR beta clonotypes were dominant. Summed frequency of public TCR beta families distinguished CMV carriers with the relevant HLA.

This CDR3 is built from 12 residues. The germline CDR1 and CDR2 sequences are SEHNR and FQNEAQ (reference sequence). V dropped 6 bases and J dropped 4; count of bases not matched to a gene: 2. TCRdb independently ran MiXCR on the reads; one entry per CDR3 protein. The sample holds 300,000 or so distinct CDR3 sequences, over 20% seen once. For this clonotype: Its antigen is not identified.

The sequenced material came from PBMCs. The TCR was taken from a human donor in good health (CMV status not recorded). Some clones in this sample may be carry-over from other donors' samples. The V gene is TRBV7-9, the J gene TRBJ2-5; 7 bases map to TRBD2. The CDR3 region is CASRTGGETQYF. The CDR3 coding sequence is TGTGCCAGCAGGACGGGGGGAGAGACCCAGTACTTC.